This TCR beta chain was sequenced for a study of T-cell memory formation after mild COVID-19. Study-level results: Clones that shrank (day 15 to 85) were balanced CD4/CD8, whereas later expanders leaned CD4+. Some clones that responded turned up in pre-infection memory, which suggests that cross-reactive memory joined in. Contracting CD4+ clones lay largely in CM and EM, with CD8+ ones residing in EMRA.

UMIs and sample barcodes were carried by the TCR alpha and TCR beta cDNA libraries that 5'RACE produced using constant-segment primers. TCRdb recomputed calls from the 5' RACE reads with MiXCR, one row per CDR3 protein. The sample has approximately 400,000 distinct CDR3 sequences, under 20% seen once. CDR1 and CDR2 from the germline V gene are MNHEY and SVGEGT. This CDR3 has 17 residues. Trimming at V came to 2 bases and at J to 0 bases, leaving 3 bases not matched to a gene. This clonotype appeared a few times. Its antigen is unknown. The material sequenced was PBMCs or a T cell subset sorted from them (not recorded which). The chain employs TRBV6-2 or TRBV6-3 and TRBJ2-2; TRBD2 agrees at 10 bases. The sequence was collected from a man between 18 and 29 years old who had mild COVID-19 (a few samples of this study predate the infection). Cell type and time point are not known. The CDR3 sequence is CASSYRSGGANTGELFF. CDR3 coding DNA: TGTGCCAGCAGTTACCGAAGCGGGGGGGCGAACACCGGGGAGCTGTTTTTT.